The 5 T cell receptor beta chains below come from one sample, sequenced in a study of blood T cell repertoires in COVID-19. The table came from immunoSEQ multiplex PCR; TCRdb's copy has only in-frame clones and leaves some out. This sample has over 200,000 clones, with roughly 87% found just once. Material: peripheral blood. Every receptor here comes from a man aged 35-49 years with active or convalescent COVID-19.

This clone was seen a handful of times. V usage is TRBV28 and J usage is TRBJ1-5; possible D gene TRBD1, 6 bases. V was clipped by 4 bases and J by 0 bases, with 16 bases between them. Germline V gives CDR1 MDHEN, CDR2 SYDVKM. The CDR3 loop spans 17 amino acids. CDR3 amino acids: CASSSQGNPYSNQPQHF. The DNA for the CDR3 is TGTGCCAGCAGTTCACAGGGTAACCCTTATAGCAATCAGCCCCAGCATTTT.

The chain is built from TRBV27 and TRBJ1-3; D uncertain. V was trimmed by 3 bases and J by 3 bases, leaving 9 bases between them. The CDR3 runs 14 residues. Germline V gene data show CDR1 as MNHEY and CDR2 as SMNVEV (reference sequence). DNA of the CDR3: TGTGCCAGCAGTTTCCGACACGTTGGAAACACCATATATTTT. Its translation: CASSFRHVGNTIYF.

This clone was counted a few times. This sequence joins TRBV11-2 and TRBJ1-6; D unresolved. The CDR3 loop spans 13 amino acids. The V gene lost 5 bases and the J gene lost 10 bases, with 12 bases spanning the gap. CDR1 SGHAT and CDR2 FQNNGV come from the germline V gene. The CDR3 DNA is TGTGCCAGCAGCCCAGAGGTTCGGTCACCCCTCCACTTT. This encodes CASSPEVRSPLHF. Looking up the rest from reference TRBV11-2 and TRBJ1-6 gives the full variable domain: EAGVAQSPRYKIIEKRQSVAFWCNPISGHATLYWYQQILGQGPKLLIQFQNNGVVDDSQLPKDRFSAERLKGVDSTLKIQPAKLEDSAVYLCASSPEVRSPLHFGNGTRLTVT.

V gene TRBV5-1 combines with J gene TRBJ2-5; weak D call: TRBD2 (6 bases). CDR1 and CDR2 (germline): SGHRS, YFSETQ. Trimming left V 1 base short and J 3 bases short, with 10 bases between. This CDR3 is 14 amino acids long. In DNA form, the CDR3 reads TGCGCCAGCAGCTTGAGGTGGGGGGAAGAGACCCAGTACTTC. Its translation: CASSLRWGEETQYF.

On this clone: The sample contains more than one DNA sequence encoding this CDR3. This chain joins TRBV18 and TRBJ2-7, with 7 bases matching TRBD1. The germline V gene has CDR1 KGHSH and CDR2 LQKENI. This CDR3 has 15 amino acids. V was clipped by 3 bases and J by 4 bases; unmatched bases: 9. The CDR3 region has the DNA TGTGCCAGCTCACCCTCAGGGGGACCCCCTTACGAGCAGTACTTC. It is translated as CASSPSGGPPYEQYF.